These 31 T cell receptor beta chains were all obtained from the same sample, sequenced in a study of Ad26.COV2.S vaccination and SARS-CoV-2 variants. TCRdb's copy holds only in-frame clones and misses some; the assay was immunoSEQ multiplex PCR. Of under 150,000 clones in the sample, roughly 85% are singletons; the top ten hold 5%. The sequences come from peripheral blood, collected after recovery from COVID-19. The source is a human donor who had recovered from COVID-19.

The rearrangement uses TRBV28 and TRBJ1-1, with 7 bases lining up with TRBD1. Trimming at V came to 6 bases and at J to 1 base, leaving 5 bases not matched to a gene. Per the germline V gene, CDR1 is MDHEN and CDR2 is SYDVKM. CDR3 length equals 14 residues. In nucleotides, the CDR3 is TGTGCCAGCAGCTCAGGGGGAAAGAACACTGAAGCTTTCTTT. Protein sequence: CASSSGGKNTEAFF.

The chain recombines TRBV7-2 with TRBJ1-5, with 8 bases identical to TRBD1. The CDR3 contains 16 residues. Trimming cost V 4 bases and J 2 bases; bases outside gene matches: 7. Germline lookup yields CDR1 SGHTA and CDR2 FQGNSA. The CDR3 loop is CASSSSGGWGNQPQHF. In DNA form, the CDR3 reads TGTGCCAGCAGCTCCTCAGGGGGCTGGGGCAATCAGCCCCAGCATTTT.

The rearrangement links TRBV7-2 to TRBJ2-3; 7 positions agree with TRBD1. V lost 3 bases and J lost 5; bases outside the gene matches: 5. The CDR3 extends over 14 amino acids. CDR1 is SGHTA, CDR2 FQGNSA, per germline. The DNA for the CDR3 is TGTGCCAGCAGCTTGAGTCAGGGGGTAGATACGCAGTATTTT. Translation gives CASSLSQGVDTQYF. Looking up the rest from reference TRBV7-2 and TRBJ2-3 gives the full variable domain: GAGVSQSPSNKVTEKGKDVELRCDPISGHTALYWYRQSLGQGLEFLIYFQGNSAPDKSGLPSDRFSAERTGGSVSTLTIQRTQQEDSAVYLCASSLSQGVDTQYFGPGTRLTVL.

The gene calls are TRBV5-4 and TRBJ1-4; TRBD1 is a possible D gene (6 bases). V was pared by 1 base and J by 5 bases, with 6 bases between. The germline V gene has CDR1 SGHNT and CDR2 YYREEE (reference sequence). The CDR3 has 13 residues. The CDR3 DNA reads TGTGCCAGCAGCTTGCAGGGGAATGAAAAACTGTTTTTT. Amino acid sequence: CASSLQGNEKLFF.

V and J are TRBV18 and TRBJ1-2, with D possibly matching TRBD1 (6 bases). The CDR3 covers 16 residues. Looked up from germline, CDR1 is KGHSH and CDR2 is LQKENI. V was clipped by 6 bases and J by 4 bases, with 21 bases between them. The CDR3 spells CASSQQGQGVIYGYTF. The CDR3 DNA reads TGTGCCAGCTCGCAGCAGGGGCAAGGGGTCATCTATGGCTACACCTTC.

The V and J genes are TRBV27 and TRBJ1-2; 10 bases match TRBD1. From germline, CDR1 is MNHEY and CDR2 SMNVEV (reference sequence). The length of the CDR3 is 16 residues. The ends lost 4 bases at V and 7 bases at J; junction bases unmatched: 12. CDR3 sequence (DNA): TGTGCCAGCAGTTCCGCGACAGGGGGCCTGGCGGGTGGCTACACCTTC. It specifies CASSSATGGLAGGYTF.

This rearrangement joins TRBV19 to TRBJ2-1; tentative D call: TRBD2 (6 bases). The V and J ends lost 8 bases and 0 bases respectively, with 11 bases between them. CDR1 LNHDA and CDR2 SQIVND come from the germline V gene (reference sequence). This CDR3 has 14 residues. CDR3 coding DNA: TGTGCCAGTGCTGGGGGGAGCTCCTACAATGAGCAGTTCTTC. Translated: CASAGGSSYNEQFF.

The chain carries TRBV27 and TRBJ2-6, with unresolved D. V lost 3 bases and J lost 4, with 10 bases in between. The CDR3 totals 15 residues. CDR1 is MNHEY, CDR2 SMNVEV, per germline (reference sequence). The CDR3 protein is CASSLARTGANVLTF. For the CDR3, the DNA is TGTGCCAGCAGTTTGGCTCGGACGGGGGCCAACGTCCTGACTTTC.

CDR3: CASSLAGSAGELFF. The CDR3 nucleotides read TGTGCCAGCAGCTTAGCGGGGTCCGCCGGGGAGCTGTTTTTT. The V gene is TRBV7-2, the J gene TRBJ2-2; no reliable D call. Trimming pared 0 bases from V and 6 bases from J, leaving 8 bases between. Germline CDR1 SGHTA, CDR2 FQGNSA. This CDR3 contains 14 residues.

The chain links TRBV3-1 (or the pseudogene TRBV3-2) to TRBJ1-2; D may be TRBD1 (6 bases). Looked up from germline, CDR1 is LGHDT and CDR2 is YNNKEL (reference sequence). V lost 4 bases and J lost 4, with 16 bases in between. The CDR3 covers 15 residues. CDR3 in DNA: TGTGCCAGCAGCCCTACAGGGACCTCGCCCTATGGCTACACCTTC. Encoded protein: CASSPTGTSPYGYTF.

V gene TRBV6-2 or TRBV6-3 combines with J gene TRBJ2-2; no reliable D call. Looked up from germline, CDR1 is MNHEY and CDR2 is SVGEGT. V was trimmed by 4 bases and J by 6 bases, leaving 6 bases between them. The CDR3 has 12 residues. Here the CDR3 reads CASSFVSGELFF. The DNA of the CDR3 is TGTGCCAGCAGTTTCGTCTCCGGGGAGCTGTTTTTT.

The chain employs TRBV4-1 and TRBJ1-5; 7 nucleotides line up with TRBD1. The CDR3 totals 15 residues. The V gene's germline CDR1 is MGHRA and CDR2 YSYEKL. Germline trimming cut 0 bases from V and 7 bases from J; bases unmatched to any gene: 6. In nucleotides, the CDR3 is TGCGCCAGCAGCCAAGACGACAGGGTCCGGCAGCCCCAGCATTTT. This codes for CASSQDDRVRQPQHF.

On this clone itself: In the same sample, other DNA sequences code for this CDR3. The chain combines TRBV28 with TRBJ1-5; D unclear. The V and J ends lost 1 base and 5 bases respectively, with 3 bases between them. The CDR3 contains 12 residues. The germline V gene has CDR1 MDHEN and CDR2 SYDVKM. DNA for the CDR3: TGTGCCAGCAGTTTATACGATCAGCCCCAGCATTTT. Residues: CASSLYDQPQHF.

The CDR3 region is CASSGAGGTDTQYF. CDR3 bases: TGTGCCAGTAGTGGGGCGGGGGGCACAGATACGCAGTATTTT. The rearrangement joins TRBV19 to TRBJ2-3; 7 bases are a match to TRBD2. CDR1 LNHDA and CDR2 SQIVND come from the germline V gene (reference sequence). The J segment lost 1 base and the V segment lost 5 bases, leaving 3 bases of the junction unmatched. The CDR3 consists of 14 residues.

CDR3 coding DNA: TGTGCCAGCAGCCAAGATCAGGATTGGAGCAATCAGCCCCAGCATTTT. It is translated as CASSQDQDWSNQPQHF. The genes are TRBV3-1 (or the pseudogene TRBV3-2) and TRBJ1-5; D remains unclear. The CDR3 has 16 residues. Trimming removed 0 bases at V and 1 base at J, with 10 bases between. Germline V gives CDR1 LGHDT, CDR2 YNNKEL (reference sequence).

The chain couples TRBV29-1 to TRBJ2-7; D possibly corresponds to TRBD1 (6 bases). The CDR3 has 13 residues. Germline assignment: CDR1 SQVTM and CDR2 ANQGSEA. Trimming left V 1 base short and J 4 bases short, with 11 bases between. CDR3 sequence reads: CSVEGQGLYEQYF. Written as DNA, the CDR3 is TGCAGCGTTGAAGGCCAGGGGCTATACGAGCAGTACTTC.

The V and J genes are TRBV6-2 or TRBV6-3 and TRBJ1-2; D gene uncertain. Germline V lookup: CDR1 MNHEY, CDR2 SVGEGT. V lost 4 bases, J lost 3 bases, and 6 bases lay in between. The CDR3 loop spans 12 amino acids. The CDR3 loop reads CASSFGDYGYTF. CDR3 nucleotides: TGTGCCAGCAGTTTTGGGGACTATGGCTACACCTTC.

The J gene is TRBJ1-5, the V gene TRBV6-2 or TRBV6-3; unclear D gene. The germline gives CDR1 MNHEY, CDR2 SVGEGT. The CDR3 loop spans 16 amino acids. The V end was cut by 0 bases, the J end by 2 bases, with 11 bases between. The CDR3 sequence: CASSYSPAARNQPQHF. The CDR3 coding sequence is TGTGCCAGCAGTTACTCCCCGGCGGCTCGCAATCAGCCCCAGCATTTT.

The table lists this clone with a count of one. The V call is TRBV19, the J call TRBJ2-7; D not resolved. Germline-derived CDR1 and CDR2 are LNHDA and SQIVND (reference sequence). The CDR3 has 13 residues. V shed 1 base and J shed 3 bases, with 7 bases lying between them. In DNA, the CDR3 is TGTGCCAGTAGTATAGGTCCGGACTACGAGCAGTACTTC. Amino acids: CASSIGPDYEQYF. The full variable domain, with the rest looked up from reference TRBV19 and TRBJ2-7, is DGGITQSPKYLFRKEGQNVTLSCEQNLNHDAMYWYRQDPGQGLRLIYYSQIVNDFQKGDIAEGYSVSREKKESFPLTVTSAQKNPTAFYLCASSIGPDYEQYFGPGTRLTVT.

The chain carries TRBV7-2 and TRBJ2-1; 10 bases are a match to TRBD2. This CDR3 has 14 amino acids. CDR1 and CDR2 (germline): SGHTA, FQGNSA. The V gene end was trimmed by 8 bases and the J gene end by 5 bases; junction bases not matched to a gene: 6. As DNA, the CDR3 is TGTGCCAGCTTAGCGGGGGGAGGGCACAATGAGCAGTTCTTC. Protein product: CASLAGGGHNEQFF.

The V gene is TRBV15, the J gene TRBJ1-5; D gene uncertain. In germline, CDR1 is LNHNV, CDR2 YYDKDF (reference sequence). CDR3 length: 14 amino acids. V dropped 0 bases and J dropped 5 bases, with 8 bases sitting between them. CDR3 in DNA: TGTGCCACCAGCAGAGATTATAGGGATCAGCCCCAGCATTTT. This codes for CATSRDYRDQPQHF.

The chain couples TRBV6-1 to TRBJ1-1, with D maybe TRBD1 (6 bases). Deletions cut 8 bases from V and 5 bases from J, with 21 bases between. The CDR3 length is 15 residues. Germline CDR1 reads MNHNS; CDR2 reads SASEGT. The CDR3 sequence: CASGPVDSLGTEAFF. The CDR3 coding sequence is TGTGCCAGCGGTCCTGTGGACAGTCTGGGGACTGAAGCTTTCTTT.

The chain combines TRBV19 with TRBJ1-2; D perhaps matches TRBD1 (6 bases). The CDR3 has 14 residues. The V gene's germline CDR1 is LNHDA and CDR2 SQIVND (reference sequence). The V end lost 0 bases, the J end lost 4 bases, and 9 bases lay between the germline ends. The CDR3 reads CASSIDRGGYGYTF. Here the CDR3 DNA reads TGTGCCAGTAGTATAGACAGGGGAGGCTATGGCTACACCTTC.

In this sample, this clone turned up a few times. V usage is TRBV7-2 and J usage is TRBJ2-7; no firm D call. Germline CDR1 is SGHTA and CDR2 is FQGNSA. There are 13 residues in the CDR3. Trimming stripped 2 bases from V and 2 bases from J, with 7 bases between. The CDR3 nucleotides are TGTGCCAGCAGCTTATATCAGACCTACGAGCAGTACTTC. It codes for CASSLYQTYEQYF.

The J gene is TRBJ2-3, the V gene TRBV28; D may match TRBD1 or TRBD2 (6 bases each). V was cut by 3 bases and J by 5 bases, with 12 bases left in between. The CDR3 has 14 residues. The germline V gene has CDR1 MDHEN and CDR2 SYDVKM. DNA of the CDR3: TGTGCCAGCAGTTTCCCGGGGGCGGGAGATACGCAGTATTTT. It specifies CASSFPGAGDTQYF. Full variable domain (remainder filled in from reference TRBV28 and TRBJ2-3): DVKVTQSSRYLVKRTGEKVFLECVQDMDHENMFWYRQDPGLGLRLIYFSYDVKMKEKGDIPEGYSVSREKKERFSLILESASTNQTSMYLCASSFPGAGDTQYFGPGTRLTVL.

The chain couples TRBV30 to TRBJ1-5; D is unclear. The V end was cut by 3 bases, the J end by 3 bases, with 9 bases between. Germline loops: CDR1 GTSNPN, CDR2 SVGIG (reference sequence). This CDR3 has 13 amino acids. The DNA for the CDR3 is TGTGCCTGGAGGGCCGGGCCCAATCAGCCCCAGCATTTT. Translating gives CAWRAGPNQPQHF. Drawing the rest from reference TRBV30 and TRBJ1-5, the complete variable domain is SQTIHQWPATLVQPVGSPLSLECTVEGTSNPNLYWYRQAAGRGLQLLFYSVGIGQISSEVPQNLSASRPQDRQFILSSKKLLLSDSGFYLCAWRAGPNQPQHFGDGTRLSIL.

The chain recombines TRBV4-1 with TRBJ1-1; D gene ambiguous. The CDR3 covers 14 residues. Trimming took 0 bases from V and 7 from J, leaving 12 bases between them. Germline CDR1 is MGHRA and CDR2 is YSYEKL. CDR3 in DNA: TGCGCCAGCAGCCAAGATCCTGCCGGCAGTGAAGCTTTCTTT. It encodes CASSQDPAGSEAFF.

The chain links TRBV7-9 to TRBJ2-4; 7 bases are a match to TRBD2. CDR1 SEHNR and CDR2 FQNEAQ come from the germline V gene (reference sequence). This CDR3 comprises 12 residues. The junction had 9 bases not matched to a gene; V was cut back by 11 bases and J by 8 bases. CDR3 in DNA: TGTGCCGCTCAAGGGGAGGGAGACATTCAGTACTTC. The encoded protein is CAAQGEGDIQYF.

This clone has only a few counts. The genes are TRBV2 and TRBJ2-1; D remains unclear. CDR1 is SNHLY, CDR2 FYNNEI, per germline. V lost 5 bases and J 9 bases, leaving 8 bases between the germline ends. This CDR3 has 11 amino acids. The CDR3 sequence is CASSFGGEQFF. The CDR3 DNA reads TGTGCCAGCAGTTTTGGTGGTGAGCAGTTCTTC.

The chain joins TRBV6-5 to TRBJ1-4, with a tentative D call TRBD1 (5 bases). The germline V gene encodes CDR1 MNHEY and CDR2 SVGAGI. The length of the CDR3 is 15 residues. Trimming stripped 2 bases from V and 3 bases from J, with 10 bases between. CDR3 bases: TGTGCCAGCAGTTACAACTGGGGCTCTAATGAAAAACTGTTTTTT. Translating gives CASSYNWGSNEKLFF.

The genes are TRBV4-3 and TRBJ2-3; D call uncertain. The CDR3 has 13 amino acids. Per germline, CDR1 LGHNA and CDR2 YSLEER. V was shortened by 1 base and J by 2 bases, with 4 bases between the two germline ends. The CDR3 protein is CASSQGFTDTQYF. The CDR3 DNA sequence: TGCGCCAGCAGCCAAGGTTTCACAGATACGCAGTATTTT.